The subject of this entry is one T cell receptor beta chain. Antigen: not known. The primer mix had 60 Vbeta and 13 Jbeta primers. Libraries were prepared by immunoSEQ multiplex PCR; TCRdb keeps only in-frame clonotypes and omits some of them. The table includes 140,000 to 150,000 clones, roughly 80% detected once. Germline lookup yields CDR1 MNHEY and CDR2 SVGAGI. Between the trimmed V and J ends, which lost 6 bases and 6 bases, there was a span of 20 bases. This CDR3 spans 15 amino acids. The source of the sample is a study of cytomegalovirus exposure and HLA in healthy donors. Whole-study results and caveats: Earlier analysis looked at TCR beta V segments, and most were productive about 87% or about 30% of the time.

The source of this sequence is a woman aged 35 to 49 in good health and CMV-seropositive. The V gene is TRBV6-5, the J gene TRBJ2-5; D ambiguous. Sequenced input: PBMCs. In nucleotides, the CDR3 is TGTGCCAGCAGACAACTACCTAATCTTGAACAGACCCAGTACTTC. Translation gives CASRQLPNLEQTQYF.